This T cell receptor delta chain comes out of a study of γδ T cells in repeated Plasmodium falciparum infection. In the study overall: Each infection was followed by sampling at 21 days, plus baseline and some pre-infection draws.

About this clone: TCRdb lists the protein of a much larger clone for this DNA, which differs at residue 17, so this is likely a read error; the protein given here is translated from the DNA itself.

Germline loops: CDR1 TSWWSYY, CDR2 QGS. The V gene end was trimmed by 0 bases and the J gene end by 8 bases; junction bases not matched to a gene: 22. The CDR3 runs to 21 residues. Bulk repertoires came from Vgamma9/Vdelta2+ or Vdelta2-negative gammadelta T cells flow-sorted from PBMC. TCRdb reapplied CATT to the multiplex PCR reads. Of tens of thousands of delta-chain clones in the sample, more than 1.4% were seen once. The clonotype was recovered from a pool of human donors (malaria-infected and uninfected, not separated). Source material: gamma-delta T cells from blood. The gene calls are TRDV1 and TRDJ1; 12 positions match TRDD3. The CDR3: CALGELVTIKTGGYLSEKLIF. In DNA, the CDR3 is TGTGCTCTTGGGGAACTAGTGACGATAAAGACTGGGGGATACTTAAGCGAAAAACTCATCTTT.